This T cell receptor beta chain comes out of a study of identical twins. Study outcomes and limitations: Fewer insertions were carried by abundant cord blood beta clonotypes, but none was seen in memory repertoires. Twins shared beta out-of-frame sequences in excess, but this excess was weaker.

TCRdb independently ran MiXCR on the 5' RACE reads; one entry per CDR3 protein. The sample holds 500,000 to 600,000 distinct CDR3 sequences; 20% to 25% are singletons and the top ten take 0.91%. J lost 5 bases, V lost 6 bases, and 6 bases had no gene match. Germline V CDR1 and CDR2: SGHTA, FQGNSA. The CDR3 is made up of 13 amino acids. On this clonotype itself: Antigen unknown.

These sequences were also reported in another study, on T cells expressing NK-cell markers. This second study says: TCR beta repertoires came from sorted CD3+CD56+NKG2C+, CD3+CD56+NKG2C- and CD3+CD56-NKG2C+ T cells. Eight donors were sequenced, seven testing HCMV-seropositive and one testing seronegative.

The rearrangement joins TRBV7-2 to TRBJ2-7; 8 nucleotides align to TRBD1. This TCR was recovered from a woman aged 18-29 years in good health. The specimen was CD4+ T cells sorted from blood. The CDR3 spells CASRPTGVNEQYF. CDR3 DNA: TGTGCCAGCAGACCGACAGGGGTCAACGAGCAGTACTTC.